Below, 9 T cell receptor beta chains from the same sample are listed, as sequenced in a study of cytomegalovirus exposure and HLA in healthy donors. The study ran its PCR with 60 Vbeta and 13 Jbeta primers. Some clones are missing from TCRdb's copy, which holds only in-frame ones; the method was immunoSEQ multiplex PCR. The sample yields around 130,000 clones, approximately 8.8% seen once. Sequencing was carried out using PBMCs. These receptor sequences come from a man between 40 and 49 years old in good health and CMV-seronegative.

This clone has more than one count but fewer than ten. This rearrangement joins TRBV6-1 to TRBJ2-1; 9 bases are a match to TRBD1. This CDR3 has 16 amino acids. Germline loops: CDR1 MNHNS, CDR2 SASEGT. V shed 3 bases and J 5 bases; nucleotides not matched to a gene: 8. CDR3: CASSEFSGQGHNEQFF. DNA of the CDR3: TGTGCCAGCAGTGAGTTCTCGGGACAGGGCCACAATGAGCAGTTCTTC.

The DNA for the CDR3 is TGTGCCAGCAGTGAAGGACCAGCGGGGATGACAGATACGCAGTATTTT. Protein: CASSEGPAGMTDTQYF. V gene TRBV2 combines with J gene TRBJ2-3; 7 nucleotides agree with TRBD2. The CDR3 is 16 amino acids. With V trimmed by 1 base and J by 3 bases, 7 bases remained unmatched. CDR1 and CDR2 from the germline V gene are SNHLY and FYNNEI. Full variable domain (rest looked up from reference TRBV2 and TRBJ2-3): EPEVTQTPSHQVTQMGQEVILRCVPISNHLYFYWYRQILGQKVEFLVSFYNNEISEKSEIFDDQFSVERPDGSNFTLKIRSTKLEDSAMYFCASSEGPAGMTDTQYFGPGTRLTVL.

This clone was counted a few times. The rearrangement uses TRBV30 and TRBJ2-1; D may be TRBD2 (7 bases). Deletions cut 2 bases from V and 5 bases from J, with 13 bases between. CDR1 and CDR2 (germline): GTSNPN, SVGIG (reference sequence). There are 14 residues in the CDR3. Written as DNA, the CDR3 is TGTGCCTGGAGTTTAGGAGGGGGGGACAATGAGCAGTTCTTC. It translates to CAWSLGGGDNEQFF.

This clone was seen ten or more times. The V and J genes are TRBV2 and TRBJ1-1, with TRBD1 as a possible D gene (6 bases). V dropped 6 bases and J dropped 1 base, with 15 bases sitting between them. CDR3 length: 15 amino acids. The germline CDR1 and CDR2 sequences are SNHLY and FYNNEI. The CDR3, as DNA: TGTGCCAGCAGGGGACACAGGGTAGAGAACACTGAAGCTTTCTTT. This codes for CASRGHRVENTEAFF.

The CDR3 region has the DNA TGTGCCAGCACCTATATGGGAGGGGAAGCGTCCTACGAGCAGTACTTC. Protein: CASTYMGGEASYEQYF. The rearrangement uses TRBV7-9 and TRBJ2-7; 7 nucleotides agree with TRBD2. Germline values: CDR1 SEHNR, CDR2 FQNEAQ (reference sequence). Germline trimming cut 7 bases from V and 1 base from J; bases unmatched to any gene: 13. The CDR3 runs 16 residues.

J is TRBJ2-3 and V is TRBV7-2; 10 positions agree with TRBD2. The V gene end was trimmed by 1 base and the J gene end by 1 base; junction bases not matched to a gene: 2. CDR1 is SGHTA and CDR2 is FQGNSA in the germline V gene. CDR3 length: 16 amino acids. CDR3: CASSLVLAGGTDTQYF. The DNA of the CDR3 is TGTGCCAGCAGCTTAGTCCTAGCGGGGGGCACAGATACGCAGTATTTT.

This clone was counted a few times. Within the sample, other DNA sequences also encode this same CDR3. The genes are TRBV5-1 and TRBJ2-5; possibly TRBD2 for D (5 bases). The germline gives CDR1 SGHRS, CDR2 YFSETQ. The CDR3 has 14 residues. V was clipped by 1 base and J by 2 bases, with 9 bases between them. CDR3 sequence reads: CASSLSRGQETQYF. The DNA for the CDR3 is TGCGCCAGCAGCTTGAGTCGGGGACAAGAGACCCAGTACTTC.

J is TRBJ1-1 and V is TRBV6-1, with D possibly matching TRBD1 (5 bases). Germline V gene lookup returns CDR1 MNHNS and CDR2 SASEGT. The CDR3 extends over 12 amino acids. Trimming cost V 5 bases and J 8 bases, with 12 bases left between them. DNA for the CDR3: TGTGCCAGCAGTTATGCAGGGTGGGAAGCTTTCTTT. Translating gives CASSYAGWEAFF.

This clone was found a few times. The chain is built from TRBV4-3 and TRBJ2-7; 10 nucleotides align to TRBD1. The length of the CDR3 is 16 residues. The J segment lost 7 bases and the V segment lost 0 bases, leaving 9 bases of the junction unmatched. Germline V gene sequence: CDR1 LGHNA, CDR2 YSLEER. CDR3 nucleotides: TGCGCCAGCAGCCAAGATGCCGGGACAGGGGCGTGGGAGCAGTACTTC. Translated, it gives CASSQDAGTGAWEQYF.